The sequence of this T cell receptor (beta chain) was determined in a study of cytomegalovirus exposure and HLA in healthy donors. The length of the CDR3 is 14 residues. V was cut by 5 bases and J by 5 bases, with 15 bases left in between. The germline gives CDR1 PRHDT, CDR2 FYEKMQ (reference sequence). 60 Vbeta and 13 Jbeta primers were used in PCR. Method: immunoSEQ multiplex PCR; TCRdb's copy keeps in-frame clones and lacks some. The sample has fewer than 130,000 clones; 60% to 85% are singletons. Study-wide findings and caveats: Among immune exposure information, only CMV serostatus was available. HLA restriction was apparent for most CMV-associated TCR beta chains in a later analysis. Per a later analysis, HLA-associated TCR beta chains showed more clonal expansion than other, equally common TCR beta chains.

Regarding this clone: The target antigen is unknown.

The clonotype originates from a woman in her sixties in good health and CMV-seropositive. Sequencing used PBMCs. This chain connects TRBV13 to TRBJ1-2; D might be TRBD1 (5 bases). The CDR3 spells CASSPYGADYGYTF. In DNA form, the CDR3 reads TGTGCCAGCAGCCCCTATGGGGCCGATTATGGCTACACCTTC.